This entry describes one T cell receptor (beta chain). Specified treatment: preoperative locoregional IRX-2 cytokine immunotherapy. Patients received preoperative, locoregional IRX-2 cytokine immunotherapy in a phase Ib study. Libraries were prepared by immunoSEQ multiplex PCR; TCRdb keeps only in-frame clonotypes and omits some of them. The sample lists about 33,000 clones; 89% were seen once. The CDR3 extends over 14 amino acids. The germline V and J ends were trimmed by 7 bases and 2 bases, with 14 bases remaining between them. Germline lookup yields CDR1 LNHDA and CDR2 SQIVND (reference sequence). This sample is part of a study of preoperative IRX-2 immunotherapy in early breast cancer.

The chain has TRBV19 and TRBJ1-1, with no clear D. This receptor was taken from a human donor with breast cancer. The sequenced sample was tumor tissue, obtained after IRX-2 immunotherapy. CDR3 loop: CASKDKRTNTEAFF. CDR3 bases: TGTGCCAGTAAAGACAAAAGGACTAACACTGAAGCTTTCTTT.